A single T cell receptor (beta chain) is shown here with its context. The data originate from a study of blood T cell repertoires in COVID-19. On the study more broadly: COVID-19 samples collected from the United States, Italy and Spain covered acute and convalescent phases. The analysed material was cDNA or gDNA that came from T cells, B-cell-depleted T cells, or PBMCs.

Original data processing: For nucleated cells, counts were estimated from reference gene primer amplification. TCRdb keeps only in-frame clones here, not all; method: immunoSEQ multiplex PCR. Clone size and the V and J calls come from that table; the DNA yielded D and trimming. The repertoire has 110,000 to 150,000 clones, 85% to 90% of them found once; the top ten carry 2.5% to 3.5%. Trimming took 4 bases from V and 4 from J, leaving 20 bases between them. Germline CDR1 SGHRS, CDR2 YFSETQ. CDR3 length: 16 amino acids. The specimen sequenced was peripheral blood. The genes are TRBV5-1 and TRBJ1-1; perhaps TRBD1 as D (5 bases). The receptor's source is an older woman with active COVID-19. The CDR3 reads CASSPNAGGGTTEAFF. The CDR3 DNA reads TGCGCCAGCAGCCCAAACGCTGGGGGAGGGACCACTGAAGCTTTCTTT.